The source of this T cell receptor beta chain is a study of cytomegalovirus exposure and HLA in healthy donors. The study, taken as a whole, reports: Previously analyzed data showed that most TCR beta V segments were productive at a frequency of about 87% or about 30%. The study labeled around 160 TCR beta chains cytomegalovirus-associated. Presence/absence analyses assumed roughly uniform sequencing depth across donors.

Germline CDR1 reads SGDLS; CDR2 reads YYNGEE. Losses at the gene ends were 4 bases for V and 5 bases for J; bases not matched to a gene: 7. The CDR3 is made up of 14 amino acids. Healthy bone marrow donors made up the donor group. The primer mix had 60 Vbeta and 13 Jbeta primers. Sequenced by immunoSEQ multiplex PCR; TCRdb stores in-frame clones only, minus some. In the table there are about 150,000 clones, around 85% of which are singletons. On this clone itself: Antigen specificity is unknown.

The chain uses TRBV9 and TRBJ2-5, with TRBD2 matching 8 bases. The receptor was derived from a woman aged 25 to 39 in good health and CMV-seronegative. The sample consisted of PBMCs. The CDR3 here is CASSNSGTGETQYF. Written as DNA, the CDR3 is TGTGCCAGCAGCAATAGCGGGACGGGGGAGACCCAGTACTTC.